The sequence of this TCR beta chain was determined in a study of T cells after yellow fever vaccination. The study, taken as a whole, reports: Once the booster was given, most primary-vaccination clones reappeared, at roughly 96% for CD4 and 85% to 90% for CD8.

V was pared by 3 bases and J by 3 bases, with 14 bases between. The V gene's germline CDR1 is DFQATT and CDR2 SNEGSKA (reference sequence). This CDR3 comprises 14 residues. As to this clonotype: Its antigen is currently unknown.

In TCRdb, the 5' RACE reads were re-called with MiXCR into one record per CDR3 protein. The table has fewer than 650,000 distinct CDR3 sequences, 21% seen once; the top ten hold around 17%. The receptor comes from a man between 18 and 35 years old who received the YFV17D yellow fever vaccine. The rearrangement links TRBV20-1 to TRBJ2-5; D gene ambiguous. The specimen comprised PBMCs, sampled approximately 22 days after the first yellow fever vaccination. The CDR3 is CSASMMIAKETQYF. As DNA, the CDR3 is TGCAGTGCTAGCATGATGATAGCCAAAGAGACCCAGTACTTC.